These T cell receptor beta chains were read from a single sample in a study of blood T cells in healthy people across ages. TCRdb re-called the 5' RACE reads with MiXCR, one entry per CDR3 protein. Seen here are fewer than 900,000 distinct CDR3 sequences, approximately 39% observed once, and the top ten hold 20% to 25%. Sequenced input: blood. These receptors all come from an older woman in good health. Both conserved end residues are part of each CDR3. D genes are given only for firm matches. Some rows have no size entry. The others give once, few or many, or a class for an expanded clone.

cdr3_nt	cdr3_aa	j_call	clone_size	v_call	d_call
TGTGCCAGCAGCGCATACGGGACTCCCGGTGGCAACAATGAGCAGTTCTTC	CASSAYGTPGGNNEQFF	TRBJ2-1	many	TRBV12-3/TRBV12-4	NA
TGCAGCACACAGGGCCGCGCTGATGAGCAGTACTTC	CSTQGRADEQYF	TRBJ2-5	many	TRBV20-1	NA
TGCAGTGGGACCGCGCGGGGGGGGCATGAAAAACTGTTTTTT	CSGTARGGHEKLFF	TRBJ1-4	NA	TRBV20-1	NA
TGTGCCAGCAGCTTAAAGCGGGAGAGAGATGAAAATGAGCAGTTCTTC	CASSLKRERDENEQFF	TRBJ2-1	NA	TRBV7-8	TRBD2
TGTGCCAGCAGACGATCCGGGGGCAACAATGAGCAGTTCTTC	CASRRSGGNNEQFF	TRBJ2-1	NA	TRBV12-3/TRBV12-4	NA
TGTGCCAGCAGTCCCCAGGGAGGCGCTTATAATTCACCCCTCCACTTT	CASSPQGGAYNSPLHF	TRBJ1-6	NA	TRBV27	NA
TGTGCCAGCAGCTTACCGGGACAGGGGTTCTACGAGCAGTACTTC	CASSLPGQGFYEQYF	TRBJ2-7	NA	TRBV11-1	TRBD1
TGCAGTGCTAGAACTGGAAGAGATGAGCAGTTCTTC	CSARTGRDEQFF	TRBJ2-1	NA	TRBV20-1	NA
TGTGCCATCGGGGCACTAGCGGGAGGGCCGGGGGGCACAGATACGCAGTATTTT	CAIGALAGGPGGTDTQYF	TRBJ2-3	few	TRBV10-3	TRBD2
TGTGCCAGCAGCCTCAGGGCAAATGGCTACACCTTC	CASSLRANGYTF	TRBJ1-2	NA	TRBV7-9	NA
TGTGCCGGCAGTGAAATGGGGGCGGGTAGCAATCAGCCCCAGCATTTT	CAGSEMGAGSNQPQHF	TRBJ1-5	NA	TRBV25-1	NA
TGTGCCAGCAGCTTAATGCAGGGGCCTTATGGCTACACCTTC	CASSLMQGPYGYTF	TRBJ1-2	few	TRBV7-3	NA
TGCAGCGTTAGGACTGGGGACGGTGGCTACACCTTC	CSVRTGDGGYTF	TRBJ1-2	few	TRBV29-1	NA
TGTGCCAGCAGTTACGGCGCGGCTACTAGCACAGATACGCAGTATTTT	CASSYGAATSTDTQYF	TRBJ2-3	few	TRBV6-5	NA
TGTGCCATAGACAGGGCCGGTTTTACAGATACGCAGTATTTT	CAIDRAGFTDTQYF	TRBJ2-3	NA	TRBV10-3	TRBD1
TGTGCCAGCAGCCCCTTGGGACAGGGGATCTACAATGAGCAGTTCTTC	CASSPLGQGIYNEQFF	TRBJ2-1	NA	TRBV3-1	TRBD1
TGTGCCAGCAGTTACCCGACTGAGGGGGATGAGCAGTTCTTC	CASSYPTEGDEQFF	TRBJ2-1	NA	TRBV6-6	NA
TGCGCCAGCAGCCAAGTTGGACTAGCGGGAAGGGGTAATGAGCAGTACTTC	CASSQVGLAGRGNEQYF	TRBJ2-5	NA	TRBV4-1	TRBD2
TGTGCCAGCAGCTTCCGACCCGACGGGGGGACCCAGTACTTC	CASSFRPDGGTQYF	TRBJ2-5	NA	TRBV7-6	NA
TGTGCCAGCAGCCCCCAGGGGAGGGGGGTCTACAATGAGCAGTTCTTC	CASSPQGRGVYNEQFF	TRBJ2-1	NA	TRBV3-1	NA
TGTGCCAGCGGACGCAATGAGCAGTTCTTC	CASGRNEQFF	TRBJ2-1	NA	TRBV6-2/TRBV6-3	NA
TGTGCCAGCAGCCCGTACGACAGTGTAAATGAGCAGTTCTTC	CASSPYDSVNEQFF	TRBJ2-1	many	TRBV11-2	NA
TGTGCCAGCAGTGAGGGGACAGGGCGCGATCAGCCCCAGCATTTT	CASSEGTGRDQPQHF	TRBJ1-5	few	TRBV2	TRBD1
TGCGCCAGCAGCCCCCTATGGGGGGGTGGAGGCCCCAATGAAAAACTGTTTTTT	CASSPLWGGGGPNEKLFF	TRBJ1-4	NA	TRBV4-3	NA
TGTGCCAGCAGTTTACCTAGTGAGCAGTTCTTC	CASSLPSEQFF	TRBJ2-1	NA	TRBV12-3/TRBV12-4	NA
TGCAGCGTTGGCGGGAGCACCGGGGAGCTGTTTTTT	CSVGGSTGELFF	TRBJ2-2	NA	TRBV29-1	TRBD2
TGTGCCAGCAGCTTACAGGGGGGCAATCGGCCCCAGCATTTT	CASSLQGGNRPQHF	TRBJ1-5	NA	TRBV7-9	TRBD1
TGTGCCAGCAGTTTAGGGGTGACGGCTAATGAAAAACTGTTTTTT	CASSLGVTANEKLFF	TRBJ1-4	NA	TRBV12-3/TRBV12-4	NA
TGCGCCAGCAGCCAAGGTGCGACAGGGATCTACAATGAGCAGTTCTTC	CASSQGATGIYNEQFF	TRBJ2-1	few	TRBV4-3	TRBD1
TGTGCCACCAGTGACTTCTCGGGACAGGGAAGGGACGATACGCAGTATTTT	CATSDFSGQGRDDTQYF	TRBJ2-3	NA	TRBV24-1	TRBD1
TGTGCCAGCAGCCCCGGGACAGCCGCATATGGCTACACCTTC	CASSPGTAAYGYTF	TRBJ1-2	NA	TRBV7-9	TRBD1
TGCAGTGCTAGGGTCTTTGCGGGGGGCAATGAGCAGTTCTTC	CSARVFAGGNEQFF	TRBJ2-1	NA	TRBV20-1	TRBD2
TGTGCCAGCAGTTACCCCAAACCTGGACTAGCGGGAGGCCCCACAGATACGCAGTATTTT	CASSYPKPGLAGGPTDTQYF	TRBJ2-3	NA	TRBV6-2/TRBV6-3	TRBD2
TGTGCCAGCAGCCCATTAGAGGGGGCGAACACCGGGGAGCTGTTTTTT	CASSPLEGANTGELFF	TRBJ2-2	NA	TRBV9	NA
TGTGCCAGCAGCTTAGGATCTGATGGCTACACCTTC	CASSLGSDGYTF	TRBJ1-2	NA	TRBV7-9	NA
TGTGCCAGCAGTTTAAGAGCAGCCATAGGGGAGACCCAGTACTTC	CASSLRAAIGETQYF	TRBJ2-5	many	TRBV12-3/TRBV12-4	NA
TGTGCCACCACGGAGGGTAATCAGCCCCAGCATTTT	CATTEGNQPQHF	TRBJ1-5	NA	TRBV10-3	NA
TGCAGTGCTAGCGGTACAGGACCCGCTAACACCATATATTTT	CSASGTGPANTIYF	TRBJ1-3	NA	TRBV20-1	NA
TGTGCCAGCAGCATCGGGCCTCCTTCTGGGGCCAACGTCCTGACTTTC	CASSIGPPSGANVLTF	TRBJ2-6	once	TRBV5-6	NA
TGTGCCAGCAGTTACGGTTTGGCGGGAGCCGGGTTGGAGCAGTACTTC	CASSYGLAGAGLEQYF	TRBJ2-7	NA	TRBV6-5	TRBD2
TGTGCCAGCAGCCCCCGGGTACTGACAGGCCTTTACAATGAGCAGTACTTC	CASSPRVLTGLYNEQYF	TRBJ2-5	once	TRBV3-1	NA
TGTGCCAGCAGCTCTGACGGGGGGGGAAACTATGGCTACACCTTC	CASSSDGGGNYGYTF	TRBJ1-2	NA	TRBV7-8	NA
TGTGCCAGCAGCTTAGTTGGGCAGCAACCCTTCCAAGATACGCAGTATTTT	CASSLVGQQPFQDTQYF	TRBJ2-3	many	TRBV7-2	NA
TGTGCCAGTGAGCAGGACAGAAACTACGAGCAGTACTTC	CASEQDRNYEQYF	TRBJ2-7	NA	TRBV6-6	NA
TGTGCCAGCAGTTACTCGAATAGAGCTAACTATGGCTACACCTTC	CASSYSNRANYGYTF	TRBJ1-2	few	TRBV6-5	NA